This TCR beta chain was captured in a study of blood T cell repertoires in COVID-19. Study at large: COVID-19 samples, acute and convalescent, were from the United States, Italy and Spain.

Generated by immunoSEQ multiplex PCR, the TCRdb table keeps only in-frame clones and is missing some. The repertoire includes over 200,000 clones, 80% to 90% of them detected once, and roughly 5% sits in the top ten. Germline-derived CDR1 and CDR2 are DFQATT and SNEGSKA (reference sequence). The CDR3 is made up of 14 amino acids. J was trimmed by 3 bases and V by 3 bases; bases with no gene match: 4. The chain carries TRBV20-1 and TRBJ2-3, with 9 nucleotides matching TRBD2. Specimen: peripheral blood. This receptor was obtained from a man at least 80 years old with acute or convalescent COVID-19. The CDR3, as DNA: TGCAGTGCTAGTCGGGGACTAGCTACAGATACGCAGTATTTT. As protein: CSASRGLATDTQYF.